These T cell receptor beta chains were read from a single sample in a study of blood T cell repertoires in COVID-19. Sequenced by immunoSEQ multiplex PCR; TCRdb stores in-frame clones only, minus some. In the table there are fewer than 450,000 clones, more than 70% of which are singletons. Input material: peripheral blood. The origin of the receptors is a woman in her forties or fifties with COVID-19, enrolled during active disease. CDR3s leave out the opening cysteine and the closing phenylalanine or tryptophan. Size is stated for part of the rows, as once, few or many counts, or as a class when the clone is expanded.

clone_size: -
v_call: TRBV6-2/TRBV6-3
j_call: TRBJ1-1
cdr3_aa: ASSLQLNTEAF

clone_size: -
v_call: TRBV4-1
j_call: TRBJ2-3
cdr3_aa: ASGTSGETDTQY

clone_size: -
v_call: TRBV6-6
j_call: TRBJ2-1
cdr3_aa: ASSRTSGGAAYNEQF

clone_size: once
v_call: TRBV6-2/TRBV6-3
j_call: TRBJ2-1
cdr3_aa: ASSFWRGDEQF

clone_size: -
v_call: TRBV19
j_call: TRBJ1-6
cdr3_aa: ASSIEGGRNSPLH

clone_size: -
v_call: TRBV3-1/TRBV3-2
j_call: TRBJ1-4
cdr3_aa: ASTNIIDRGGKLF

clone_size: -
v_call: TRBV30
j_call: TRBJ1-1
cdr3_aa: AWSLQGNTEAF

clone_size: -
v_call: TRBV7-2
j_call: TRBJ2-7
cdr3_aa: ASRPSGVLLEQY

clone_size: -
v_call: TRBV6-6
j_call: TRBJ1-5
cdr3_aa: ASSGGTGNYQPQH

clone_size: -
v_call: TRBV5-1
j_call: TRBJ2-3
cdr3_aa: ASSLEGGGTQY

clone_size: -
v_call: TRBV19
j_call: TRBJ2-3
cdr3_aa: ASRTAGGVADTQY

clone_size: -
v_call: TRBV6-5
j_call: TRBJ1-2
cdr3_aa: ASSYSDRRGRT

clone_size: -
v_call: TRBV19
j_call: TRBJ2-3
cdr3_aa: ASSPSTGQAQY

clone_size: -
v_call: TRBV19
j_call: TRBJ2-3
cdr3_aa: ASSALGGDADTQY

clone_size: -
v_call: TRBV18
j_call: TRBJ2-3
cdr3_aa: ASSPRTGIDTQY

clone_size: -
v_call: TRBV25-1
j_call: TRBJ2-1
cdr3_aa: ASSGQRGAYYNEQF

clone_size: few
v_call: TRBV11-2
j_call: TRBJ1-1
cdr3_aa: ASSLERNTEAF

clone_size: -
v_call: TRBV27
j_call: TRBJ2-7
cdr3_aa: ASSFERLPLEQY

clone_size: -
v_call: TRBV2
j_call: TRBJ1-2
cdr3_aa: ASIGADGYT

clone_size: -
v_call: TRBV5-1
j_call: TRBJ1-2
cdr3_aa: ASSSDPGSYGYT

clone_size: -
v_call: TRBV4-2
j_call: TRBJ1-4
cdr3_aa: ASSHISDRAVEKLF

clone_size: once
v_call: TRBV18
j_call: TRBJ1-1
cdr3_aa: ASSLLPTGENEAF

clone_size: -
v_call: TRBV5-1
j_call: TRBJ2-2
cdr3_aa: ASSQNTGELF

clone_size: -
v_call: TRBV9
j_call: TRBJ2-7
cdr3_aa: ASSVGGDPYEQY

clone_size: -
v_call: TRBV5-1
j_call: TRBJ2-2
cdr3_aa: ASTITGELF

clone_size: -
v_call: TRBV27
j_call: TRBJ1-1
cdr3_aa: ASRMTGSNTEAF

clone_size: few
v_call: TRBV6-1
j_call: TRBJ1-1
cdr3_aa: ASSEHQTEAF

clone_size: -
v_call: TRBV30
j_call: TRBJ2-7
cdr3_aa: ACTTGGKVGEQY

clone_size: -
v_call: TRBV7-2
j_call: TRBJ1-2
cdr3_aa: ASSLSANYGYT

clone_size: once
v_call: TRBV5-1
j_call: TRBJ2-3
cdr3_aa: ASSPHGSGGTDTQY

clone_size: -
v_call: TRBV9
j_call: TRBJ1-3
cdr3_aa: ASSGHKAGGDGNTIY

clone_size: -
v_call: TRBV24-1
j_call: TRBJ2-3
cdr3_aa: ATSDPGQGGTDTQY

clone_size: -
v_call: TRBV19
j_call: TRBJ1-1
cdr3_aa: ASSITARAF

clone_size: -
v_call: TRBV3-1/TRBV3-2
j_call: TRBJ1-2
cdr3_aa: ASSQGTGGSGYT

clone_size: once
v_call: TRBV15
j_call: TRBJ1-2
cdr3_aa: ATSRGQGGYGYT

clone_size: -
v_call: TRBV7-6
j_call: TRBJ2-3
cdr3_aa: ASSLVGGGPTDTQY

clone_size: -
v_call: TRBV2
j_call: TRBJ1-5
cdr3_aa: ASSDKGTGNQPQH

clone_size: -
v_call: TRBV3-1/TRBV3-2
j_call: TRBJ2-2
cdr3_aa: ASSQSTGELF

clone_size: -
v_call: TRBV20-1
j_call: TRBJ1-2
cdr3_aa: SASRGNYGYT

clone_size: few
v_call: TRBV7-3
j_call: TRBJ1-3
cdr3_aa: ASSLGGGNTIY

clone_size: -
v_call: TRBV12-3/TRBV12-4
j_call: TRBJ1-1
cdr3_aa: ASSFGGGAEAF

clone_size: -
v_call: TRBV9
j_call: TRBJ2-2
cdr3_aa: ASSVDPPPGVRGELF

clone_size: once
v_call: TRBV2
j_call: TRBJ1-2
cdr3_aa: ASREGYGYT